The source of this TCR beta chain is a study of T cell responses to AZD1222 COVID-19 vaccine. Only in-frame clones appear in the TCRdb table, and some are missing; sequencing was by immunoSEQ multiplex PCR. There are about 100,000 clones in the sample; roughly 84% occur only once, and approximately 2.8% lies in the top ten. Sequencing used peripheral blood, obtained on day 0 of AZD1222 vaccination. The receptor was isolated from an adult in good health.

The CDR3 DNA follows: TGTGCCAGCAGCCCCGGACAGCTTAGGGGGTATGGCTACACCTTC. Its protein is CASSPGQLRGYGYTF. The chain is built from TRBV6-5 and TRBJ1-2; maybe TRBD1 (6 bases). Germline V gene data show CDR1 as MNHEY and CDR2 as SVGAGI. V lost 6 bases and J 5 bases, leaving 19 bases between the germline ends. The CDR3 is made up of 15 amino acids.